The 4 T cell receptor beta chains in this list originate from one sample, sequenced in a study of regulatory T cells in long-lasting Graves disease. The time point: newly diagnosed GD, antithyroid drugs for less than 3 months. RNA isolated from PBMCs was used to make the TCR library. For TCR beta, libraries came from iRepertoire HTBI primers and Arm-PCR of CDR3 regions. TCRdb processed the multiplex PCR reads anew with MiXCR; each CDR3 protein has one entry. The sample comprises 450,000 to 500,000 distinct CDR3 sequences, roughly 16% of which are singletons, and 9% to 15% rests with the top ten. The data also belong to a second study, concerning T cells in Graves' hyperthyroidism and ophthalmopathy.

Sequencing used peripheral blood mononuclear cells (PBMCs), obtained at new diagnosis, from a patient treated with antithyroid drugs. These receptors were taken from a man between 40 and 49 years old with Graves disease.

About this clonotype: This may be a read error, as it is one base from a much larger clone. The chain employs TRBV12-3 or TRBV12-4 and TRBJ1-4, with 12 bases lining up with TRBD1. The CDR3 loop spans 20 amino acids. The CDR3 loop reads CARTLVRDRGRRGTIEKLFF. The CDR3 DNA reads TGTGCCAGAACCCTCGTCCGGGACAGGGGGCGTCGGGGCACTATTGAAAAACTGTTTTTT.

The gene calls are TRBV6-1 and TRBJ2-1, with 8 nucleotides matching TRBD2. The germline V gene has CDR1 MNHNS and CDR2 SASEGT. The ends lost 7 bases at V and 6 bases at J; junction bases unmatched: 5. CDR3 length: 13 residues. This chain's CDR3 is CASKFGRVNEQFF. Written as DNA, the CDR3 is TGTGCCAGCAAATTCGGGAGGGTCAATGAGCAGTTCTTC.

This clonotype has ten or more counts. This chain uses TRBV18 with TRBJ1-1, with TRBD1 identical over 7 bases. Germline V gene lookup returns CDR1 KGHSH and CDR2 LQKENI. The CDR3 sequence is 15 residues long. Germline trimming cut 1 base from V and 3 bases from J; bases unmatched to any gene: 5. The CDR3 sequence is CASSPQIGGDTEAFF. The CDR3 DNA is TGTGCCAGCTCACCACAGATAGGGGGCGACACTGAAGCTTTCTTT.

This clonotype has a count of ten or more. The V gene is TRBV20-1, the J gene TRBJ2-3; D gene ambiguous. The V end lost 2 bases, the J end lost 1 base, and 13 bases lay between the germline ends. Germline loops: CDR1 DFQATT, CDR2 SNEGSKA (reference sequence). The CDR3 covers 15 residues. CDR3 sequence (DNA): TGCAGTGCTAGATCGTCAACAGCAGGCACAGATACGCAGTATTTT. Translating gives CSARSSTAGTDTQYF.